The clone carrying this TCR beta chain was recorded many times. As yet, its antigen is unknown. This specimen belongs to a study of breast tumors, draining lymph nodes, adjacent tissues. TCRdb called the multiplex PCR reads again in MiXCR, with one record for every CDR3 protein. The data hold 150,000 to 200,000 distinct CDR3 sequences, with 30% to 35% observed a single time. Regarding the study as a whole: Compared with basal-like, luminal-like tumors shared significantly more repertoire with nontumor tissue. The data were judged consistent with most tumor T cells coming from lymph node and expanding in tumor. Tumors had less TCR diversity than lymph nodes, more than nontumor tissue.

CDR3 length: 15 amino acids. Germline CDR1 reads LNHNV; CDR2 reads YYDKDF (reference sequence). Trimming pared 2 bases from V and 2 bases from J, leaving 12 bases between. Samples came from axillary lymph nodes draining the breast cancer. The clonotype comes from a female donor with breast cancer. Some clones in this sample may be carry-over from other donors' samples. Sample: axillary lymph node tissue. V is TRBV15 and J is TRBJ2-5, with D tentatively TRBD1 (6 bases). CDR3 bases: TGTGCCACCAGCAGAACAACAGGGACACAAGAGACCCAGTACTTC. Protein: CATSRTTGTQETQYF.